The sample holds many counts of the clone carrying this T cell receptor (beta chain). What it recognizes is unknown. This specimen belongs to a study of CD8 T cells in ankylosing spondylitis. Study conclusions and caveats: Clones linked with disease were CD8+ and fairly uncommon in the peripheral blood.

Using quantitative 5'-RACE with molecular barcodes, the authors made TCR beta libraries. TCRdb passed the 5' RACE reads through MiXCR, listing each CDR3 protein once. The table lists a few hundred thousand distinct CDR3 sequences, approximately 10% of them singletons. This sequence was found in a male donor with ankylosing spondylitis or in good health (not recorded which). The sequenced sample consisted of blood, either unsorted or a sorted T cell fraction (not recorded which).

DNA of the CDR3: TGCAGTGCCCCGGGCAGGGTTAGCAATCAGCCCCAGCATTTT. Protein product: CSAPGRVSNQPQHF. V and J are TRBV20-1 and TRBJ1-5; D is possibly TRBD1 (5 bases). This CDR3 region has 14 residues. From germline, CDR1 is DFQATT and CDR2 SNEGSKA (reference sequence). V shed 6 bases and J shed 0 bases, with 12 bases lying between them.